The rows below give T cell receptor beta chains drawn from one sample of a study of CD8 T cells in ankylosing spondylitis. TCRdb re-called the 5' RACE reads with MiXCR, one entry per CDR3 protein. There are roughly 130,000 distinct CDR3 sequences in the sample; approximately 15% occur only once, and almost 3% lies in the top ten. The specimen sequenced was blood, either unsorted or a sorted T cell fraction (not recorded which). The receptors here all came from a female donor with ankylosing spondylitis or in good health (not recorded which). Both conserved end residues are part of each CDR3. A D gene is named only where the DNA matches it firmly. For some rows the clone size is stated as once, few or many, or as a class when expanded; others skip it.

d_call	v_call	cdr3_length	j_call	clone_size	cdr3_aa	cdr3_nt
-	TRBV12-3/TRBV12-4	15	TRBJ1-5	many	CASSFRGDSNQPQHF	TGTGCCAGCAGTTTTCGGGGGGATAGCAATCAGCCCCAGCATTTT
TRBD2	TRBV3-1	18	TRBJ2-2	-	CASSQLAGALTNTGELFF	TGTGCCAGCAGCCAGTTAGCGGGAGCCCTGACGAACACCGGGGAGCTGTTTTTT
TRBD1	TRBV5-5	16	TRBJ1-6	-	CASSPGTGGLDSPLHF	TGTGCCAGCAGTCCCGGGACAGGGGGCTTAGATTCACCCCTCCACTTT
-	TRBV7-9	15	TRBJ2-3	few	CASSLGYGATDTQYF	TGTGCCAGCAGCTTAGGGTACGGGGCCACAGATACGCAGTATTTT
TRBD1	TRBV7-2	14	TRBJ1-3	-	CASSLDRGGNTIYF	TGTGCCAGCAGCTTGGACAGGGGTGGAAACACCATATATTTT
-	TRBV6-1	13	TRBJ1-2	-	CASSRGTNYGYTF	TGTGCCAGCAGTCGCGGGACGAACTATGGCTACACCTTC
TRBD1	TRBV5-1	18	TRBJ1-5	few	CASTDREIEYQSNQPQHF	TGCGCCAGCACTGACAGGGAGATTGAGTACCAATCCAATCAGCCCCAGCATTTT
-	TRBV5-1	14	TRBJ1-1	many	CASRQLPGDAEAFF	TGCGCCAGCAGGCAGTTGCCAGGGGATGCTGAAGCTTTCTTT
TRBD1	TRBV4-1	15	TRBJ1-6	-	CASSQRTGPNSPLHF	TGCGCCAGCAGCCAGCGGACAGGCCCTAATTCACCCCTCCACTTT
-	TRBV19	15	TRBJ1-4	-	CASQEGATANEKLFF	TGTGCCAGTCAGGAGGGCGCAACGGCTAATGAAAAACTGTTTTTT
-	TRBV19	16	TRBJ1-5	-	CASSKQGLSRNQPQHF	TGTGCCAGTAGTAAACAGGGACTTAGCCGCAATCAGCCCCAGCATTTT
-	TRBV6-1	15	TRBJ2-5	many	CASSTGTVIQETQYF	TGTGCCAGCAGTACCGGGACTGTCATCCAAGAGACCCAGTACTTC
-	TRBV7-3	15	TRBJ1-3	-	CASSLWVRSGNTIYF	TGTGCCAGCAGCTTATGGGTCCGCTCTGGAAACACCATATATTTT
TRBD1	TRBV5-1	15	TRBJ2-7	-	CASREIGTGTDEQYF	TGCGCCAGCAGGGAGATCGGGACAGGGACCGACGAGCAGTACTTC
-	TRBV7-6	14	TRBJ2-2	-	CASSMRGDTGELFF	TGTGCCAGCAGCATGAGGGGTGACACCGGGGAGCTGTTTTTT
TRBD2	TRBV6-2/TRBV6-3	15	TRBJ2-1	many	CASRERGSLGHEQFF	TGTGCCAGCAGGGAGCGGGGGTCCTTAGGACATGAGCAGTTCTTC
-	TRBV9	13	TRBJ1-1	many	CASSSHGETEAFF	TGTGCCAGCAGTTCACACGGGGAAACTGAAGCTTTCTTT
TRBD1	TRBV12-3/TRBV12-4	15	TRBJ2-1	many	CASSRQGATYNEQFF	TGTGCCAGCAGCAGACAGGGGGCCACCTACAATGAGCAGTTCTTC
-	TRBV3-1	15	TRBJ2-3	-	CASSPRERSTDTQYF	TGTGCCAGCAGCCCTCGGGAGAGGAGCACAGATACGCAGTATTTT
TRBD1	TRBV7-2	15	TRBJ1-3	-	CASSLGQVSGNTIYF	TGTGCCAGCAGCCTAGGACAGGTCTCTGGAAACACCATATATTTT
TRBD1	TRBV5-1	16	TRBJ1-2	few	CASSLGAGTGDQRNTF	TGCGCCAGCAGCTTGGGGGCCGGGACAGGGGATCAGCGGAACACCTTC
-	TRBV4-2	16	TRBJ2-4	many	CASSQEKRAAKNIQYF	TGTGCCAGCAGCCAAGAAAAGCGGGCAGCCAAAAACATTCAGTACTTC
TRBD1	TRBV7-3	15	TRBJ2-1	many	CASSFDRGSYNEQFF	TGTGCCAGCAGCTTTGACAGGGGGTCCTACAATGAGCAGTTCTTC
-	TRBV20-1	15	TRBJ2-5	few	CSARDRITSAGAQYF	TGCAGTGCTAGAGATCGTATTACTAGTGCCGGGGCCCAGTACTTC
-	TRBV24-1	14	TRBJ2-2	-	CAISDLKDTGELFF	TGTGCCATCAGTGATTTGAAAGACACCGGGGAGCTGTTTTTT
-	TRBV5-5	12	TRBJ2-7	-	CASSLNVREQYF	TGTGCCAGCAGCCTGAACGTTAGGGAGCAGTACTTC
TRBD2	TRBV5-1	15	TRBJ2-3	few	CASSTAGGSTDTQYF	TGCGCCAGCAGTACAGCGGGGGGTTCAACAGATACGCAGTATTTT
-	TRBV7-2	16	TRBJ2-7	few	CASSRISSARGYEQYF	TGTGCCAGCAGCCGTATTAGCAGCGCCAGAGGTTACGAGCAGTACTTC
TRBD2	TRBV3-1	16	TRBJ2-5	-	CASSQVLAGGQETPYF	TGTGCCAGCAGCCAAGTCCTAGCGGGGGGCCAAGAGACCCCGTACTTC
-	TRBV28	14	TRBJ1-5	-	CATAGAKDIQPQHF	TGTGCCACCGCAGGGGCAAAAGATATCCAGCCCCAGCATTTT
-	TRBV5-1	12	TRBJ2-7	-	CASSRDSNEQYF	TGCGCCAGCAGCCGAGACAGTAACGAGCAGTACTTC
-	TRBV7-8	14	TRBJ1-2	-	CASSIGQPFYGYTF	TGTGCCAGCAGCATCGGACAGCCGTTCTATGGCTACACCTTC
TRBD2	TRBV7-9	14	TRBJ2-3	many	CASGRGDSTDTQYF	TGTGCTAGCGGCCGGGGGGACAGCACAGATACGCAGTATTTT
TRBD2	TRBV19	16	TRBJ2-3	-	CASRRLAGEMADTQYF	TGTGCCAGTAGACGACTAGCGGGGGAAATGGCAGATACGCAGTATTTT
-	TRBV10-3	11	TRBJ2-2	-	CAISGTGELFF	TGTGCCATCAGTGGCACCGGGGAGCTGTTTTTT
-	TRBV5-1	14	TRBJ1-1	many	CASSFRGLNTEAFF	TGCGCCAGCAGCTTCCGGGGGCTGAACACTGAAGCTTTCTTT
TRBD2	TRBV5-1	16	TRBJ2-1	-	CASSTSGTSGYNEQFF	TGCGCCAGCAGCACCTCCGGGACTAGCGGTTACAATGAGCAGTTCTTC
TRBD2	TRBV5-1	15	TRBJ2-1	-	CASSRGLAEWDEQFF	TGCGCCAGCAGCCGAGGACTAGCGGAATGGGATGAGCAGTTCTTC
TRBD1	TRBV5-6	16	TRBJ1-3	few	CASSSWTGRSGNTIYF	TGTGCCAGCAGCTCTTGGACAGGGAGATCTGGAAACACCATATATTTT
-	TRBV12-3/TRBV12-4	12	TRBJ2-5	-	CASSSGAQTQYF	TGTGCCAGCAGTTCGGGAGCACAGACCCAGTACTTC
TRBD1	TRBV28	15	TRBJ2-7	few	CASSLAGQGSGEQYF	TGTGCCAGCAGTCTCGCTGGACAGGGTTCCGGCGAGCAGTACTTC
TRBD2	TRBV12-3/TRBV12-4	15	TRBJ2-2	few	CASSPAGANTGELFF	TGTGCCAGCAGTCCGGCGGGAGCGAACACCGGGGAGCTGTTTTTT